The next 23 T cell receptor beta chains were all read from a single sample in a study of blood T cells in healthy people across ages. Through a sample-barcoded 5' primer and a J-beta primer mix, a second PCR was run for about 6 to 12 cycles. TCRdb re-derived calls from the 5' RACE reads in MiXCR, one entry per CDR3 protein. The sample gives 1.5 million or so distinct CDR3 sequences, approximately 43% of which show up once; over 3.5% is in the top ten. The sequencing input was blood. These receptors all come from a woman under 30 in good health.

This clonotype showed up just a few times. One end of the junction varies from germline; a read error may be responsible. The chain employs TRBV14 and TRBJ2-5; no clear D. Per the germline V gene, CDR1 is SGHDN and CDR2 is FVKESK. The length of the CDR3 is 15 residues. The CDR3 region is CVSSQGLAYQETQYF. The CDR3, as DNA: TGTGTCAGCAGCCAAGGTTTGGCGTATCAAGAGACCCAGTACTTC.

This chain uses TRBV5-1 with TRBJ2-5; 11 nucleotides agree with TRBD2. V shed 4 bases, J shed 3 bases, and the junction held 8 bases outside the gene matches. Germline CDR1 SGHRS, CDR2 YFSETQ. The CDR3 is 16 amino acids. CDR3 sequence: CASSKKPGLAEETQYF. The CDR3 DNA sequence: TGCGCCAGCAGCAAAAAACCGGGACTAGCGGAAGAGACCCAGTACTTC. The full variable domain, completed using reference TRBV5-1 and TRBJ2-5, is KAGVTQTPRYLIKTRGQQVTLSCSPISGHRSVSWYQQTPGQGLQFLFEYFSETQRNKGNFPGRFSGRQFSNSRSEMNVSTLELGDSALYLCASSKKPGLAEETQYFGPGTRLLVL.

Note on this clonotype: An end of the junction differs from the germline gene, which may be a read error. The J gene is TRBJ2-5, the V gene TRBV15; D not resolved. Per germline, CDR1 LNHNV and CDR2 YYDKDF (reference sequence). This CDR3 is 15 amino acids long. CDR3 sequence: CAISRDRQFQETQYF. CDR3 DNA: TGTGCCATCAGCAGAGATCGGCAGTTCCAAGAGACCCAGTACTTC.

This clonotype was detected once. This rearrangement joins TRBV6-2 or TRBV6-3 to TRBJ2-3; D is unresolved. V gave up 8 bases and J gave up 4 bases, with 16 bases separating them. The CDR3 extends over 14 amino acids. Germline CDR1 MNHEY, CDR2 SVGEGT. Here the CDR3 DNA reads TGTGCCAGCTTGAGGCGAACTCAGCCAGATACGCAGTATTTT. It specifies CASLRRTQPDTQYF.

CDR3 sequence reads: CASSPFWGSAQPQHF. The CDR3 nucleotides read TGTGCCAGCAGTCCGTTCTGGGGCTCGGCTCAGCCCCAGCATTTT. This rearrangement joins TRBV27 to TRBJ1-5, with TRBD1 as a possible D gene (5 bases). The CDR3 consists of 15 residues. Looked up from germline, CDR1 is MNHEY and CDR2 is SMNVEV (reference sequence). V was clipped by 5 bases and J by 6 bases, with 17 bases between them.

The gene calls are TRBV28 and TRBJ2-5; no clear D gene. The J call may be in error: the DNA end matches TRBJ2-7 better. The CDR3 sequence is 14 residues long. Germline values: CDR1 MDHEN, CDR2 SYDVKM. DNA of the CDR3: TGTGCCAGCAGCCTTAGGCCGGAGATCTACGAGCAGTACTTC. The encoded protein is CASSLRPEIYEQYF.

This rearrangement joins TRBV4-1 to TRBJ2-3; TRBD2 matches at 9 bases. The V segment lost 1 base and the J segment 6 bases; nucleotides outside the gene matches: 5. Germline-derived CDR1 and CDR2 are MGHRA and YSYEKL. The CDR3 is made up of 15 amino acids. As DNA, the CDR3 is TGCGCCAGCAGCCAAGCTCTAGCGGGGTGGGATACGCAGTATTTT. This encodes CASSQALAGWDTQYF.

In its sample, this clonotype was seen a few times. The chain carries TRBV29-1 and TRBJ2-3; TRBD2 matches 13 bases. Germline V gene sequence: CDR1 SQVTM, CDR2 ANQGSEA. The CDR3 runs to 15 residues. The V gene end was trimmed by 6 bases and the J gene end by 5 bases; junction bases not matched to a gene: 8. This CDR3 reads CSVRGTSGVGDTQYF. DNA of the CDR3: TGCAGCGTACGCGGGACTAGCGGGGTTGGAGATACGCAGTATTTT.

The CDR3 DNA sequence: TGTGCCAGCAGTACAGACAGGGTTATGAGGACCGGGGAGCTGTTTTTT. This translates into CASSTDRVMRTGELFF. This chain connects TRBV9 to TRBJ2-2; TRBD1 agrees at 7 bases. The CDR3 runs to 16 residues. The germline gives CDR1 SGDLS, CDR2 YYNGEE. V was clipped by 5 bases and J by 5 bases; unmatched bases: 12.

A remark on this clonotype: Given a much more abundant clone one base away, this may be a read error. The V call is TRBV4-2, the J call TRBJ2-5, with TRBD2 identical over 10 bases. Trimming took 1 base from V and 11 from J; bases not matched to a gene: 10. The CDR3 is 15 amino acids. CDR1 LGHNA and CDR2 YNFKEQ come from the germline V gene. The CDR3 protein is CASSQASGSYNEQYF. In nucleotides, the CDR3 is TGTGCCAGCAGCCAAGCTAGCGGGAGCTATAATGAGCAGTACTTC.

The rearrangement links TRBV12-3 or TRBV12-4 to TRBJ2-5, with unresolved D. The length of the CDR3 is 12 residues. Trimming took off 2 bases at V and 5 bases at J, with 6 bases between the two ends. CDR3 nucleotide sequence: TGTGCCAGCAGTTTATCGGACGAGACCCAGTACTTC. Protein: CASSLSDETQYF.

The chain has TRBV29-1 and TRBJ2-1; a possible D gene is TRBD1 (6 bases). Germline CDR1 SQVTM, CDR2 ANQGSEA. V was clipped by 6 bases and J by 4 bases, with 13 bases between them. The CDR3 consists of 13 residues. The CDR3 reads CSVGDKSYNEQFF. The CDR3 DNA reads TGCAGCGTGGGGGACAAATCTTACAATGAGCAGTTCTTC.

This chain joins TRBV20-1 and TRBJ2-3; TRBD2 agrees at 11 bases. The ends lost 1 base at V and 0 bases at J; junction bases unmatched: 6. This CDR3 is 17 amino acids long. CDR1 and CDR2 (germline): DFQATT, SNEGSKA (reference sequence). The CDR3 nucleotides read TGCAGTGCTAGAGCGGCTAGCGGGAGGACAAGCACAGATACGCAGTATTTT. Amino acid sequence: CSARAASGRTSTDTQYF.

The chain recombines TRBV6-6 with TRBJ1-5; D not resolved. The germline V gene encodes CDR1 MNHNY and CDR2 SVGAGI (reference sequence). V dropped 2 bases and J dropped 0 bases, with 8 bases sitting between them. CDR3 length: 15 amino acids. CDR3 sequence: CASSYGGDSNQPQHF. The CDR3 nucleotides are TGTGCCAGCAGTTACGGCGGGGATAGCAATCAGCCCCAGCATTTT.

V usage is TRBV28 and J usage is TRBJ2-5; 12 nucleotides line up with TRBD2. The CDR3 has 17 residues. CDR1 is MDHEN and CDR2 is SYDVKM in the germline V gene. Trimming removed 8 bases from V and 0 bases from J; junction bases left unmatched: 10. The CDR3 nucleotides are TGTGCCAGCCGAACCGACCGACTAGCGGGAGACCAAGAGACCCAGTACTTC. It is translated as CASRTDRLAGDQETQYF.

This clonotype turned up a few times. This rearrangement joins TRBV3-1 to TRBJ2-7, with a weak D call TRBD2 (7 bases). This CDR3 is built from 17 residues. Trimming pared 2 bases from V and 7 bases from J, leaving 24 bases between. Per germline, CDR1 LGHDT and CDR2 YNNKEL (reference sequence). The CDR3 DNA follows: TGTGCCAGCAGCCAAAAGCCCAAAGGGGGACTACGTAGGGAGCAGTACTTC. Its translation: CASSQKPKGGLRREQYF.

This sequence joins TRBV7-9 and TRBJ2-7; D is uncertain. Between the trimmed V and J ends, which lost 10 bases and 1 base, there was a span of 14 bases. CDR3 size: 13 residues. Germline lookup yields CDR1 SEHNR and CDR2 FQNEAQ (reference sequence). The CDR3 is CATRLTLSYEQYF. The CDR3 DNA is TGTGCCACGAGGTTAACGCTTTCCTACGAGCAGTACTTC.

This sequence joins TRBV15 and TRBJ2-5, with 9 bases that match TRBD1. The J call may be faulty, since TRBJ2-7 better matches the DNA end. The CDR3 spans 15 residues. Germline-derived CDR1 and CDR2 are LNHNV and YYDKDF (reference sequence). The CDR3 is CATSRLGQGVYEQYF. CDR3 DNA sequence: TGTGCCACCAGCAGACTGGGACAGGGTGTGTACGAGCAGTACTTC.

The rearrangement links TRBV10-3 to TRBJ2-5, with 10 bases lining up with TRBD1. Germline trimming cut 0 bases from V and 8 bases from J; bases unmatched to any gene: 6. The CDR3 length is 15 residues. CDR1 is ENHRY, CDR2 SYGVKD, per germline. The DNA for the CDR3 is TGTGCCATCAGTGAGTCCGGACAGGGGGGTGATACCCAGTACTTC. Translated: CAISESGQGGDTQYF.

The genes are TRBV6-2 or TRBV6-3 and TRBJ2-1; TRBD2 might be the D (6 bases). This CDR3 spans 23 amino acids. Germline loops: CDR1 MNHEY, CDR2 SVGEGT. Trimming cost V 3 bases and J 4 bases, with 37 bases left between them. In DNA form, the CDR3 reads TGTGCCAGCAGTTATGTCACCCCGAAAATTTCCCAATACGTCGTGGAGGGATACAATGAGCAGTTCTTC. This gives the protein CASSYVTPKISQYVVEGYNEQFF.

The CDR3 bases are TGTGCCAGCAGCGATCCAACATTAGCGGGGGGCCCCTACAATGAGCAGTTCTTC. This translates into CASSDPTLAGGPYNEQFF. The V and J genes are TRBV6-4 and TRBJ2-1; 10 nucleotides line up with TRBD2. The V gene end was trimmed by 6 bases and the J gene end by 2 bases; junction bases not matched to a gene: 13. Germline V gene data show CDR1 as MRHNA and CDR2 as SNTAGT. The CDR3 runs 18 residues.

The V gene is TRBV3-1, the J gene TRBJ2-1; D might be TRBD1 (6 bases). The V end lost 0 bases, the J end lost 2 bases, and 14 bases lay between the germline ends. This CDR3 is 17 amino acids long. CDR1 is LGHDT and CDR2 is YNNKEL in the germline V gene (reference sequence). CDR3 in DNA: TGTGCCAGCAGCCAAGAGGGGAGAGGGGGAACCTACAATGAGCAGTTCTTC. Translation gives CASSQEGRGGTYNEQFF.

This clonotype has more than one count but fewer than ten. This rearrangement joins TRBV20-1 to TRBJ1-1, with a weak D call TRBD1 (6 bases). Germline V gene lookup returns CDR1 DFQATT and CDR2 SNEGSKA (reference sequence). V shed 6 bases and J shed 0 bases, with 11 bases lying between them. This CDR3 has 13 residues. CDR3 sequence: CSAWDTLNTEAFF. CDR3 DNA sequence: TGCAGTGCCTGGGACACCTTGAACACTGAAGCTTTCTTT.